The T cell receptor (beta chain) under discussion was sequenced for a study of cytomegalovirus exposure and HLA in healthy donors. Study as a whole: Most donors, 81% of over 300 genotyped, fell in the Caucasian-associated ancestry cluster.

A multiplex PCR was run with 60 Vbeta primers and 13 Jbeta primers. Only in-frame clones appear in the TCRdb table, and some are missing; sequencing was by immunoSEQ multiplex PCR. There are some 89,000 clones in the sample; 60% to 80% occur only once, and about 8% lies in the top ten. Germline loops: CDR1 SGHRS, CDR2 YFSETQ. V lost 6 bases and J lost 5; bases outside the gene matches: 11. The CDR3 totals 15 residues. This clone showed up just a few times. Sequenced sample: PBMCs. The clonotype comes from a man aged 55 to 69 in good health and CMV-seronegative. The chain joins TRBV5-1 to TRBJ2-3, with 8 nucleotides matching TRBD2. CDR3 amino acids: CASTIGGGRGDTQYF. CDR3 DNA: TGCGCCAGCACCATTGGCGGGGGGAGGGGAGATACGCAGTATTTT.